This TCR beta chain was identified in a study of regulatory T cells in long-lasting Graves disease. Study outcomes and limitations: It is possible that accuracy was reduced by the small size of the sample. Segments TRBV28, TRBJ1-2 and TRBJ2-5 showed preferential usage in persistent disease.

This clonotype was found many times. What it binds is not known. Time point given: newly diagnosed GD, antithyroid drugs for less than 3 months. The TCR library was made from RNA extracted from PBMCs. Assembly of TCR beta libraries relied on iRepertoire HTBI primers together with Arm-PCR of CDR3 regions. TCRdb re-derived calls from the multiplex PCR reads in MiXCR, one entry per CDR3 protein. Among about 430,000 distinct CDR3 sequences listed, about 15% were seen once. CDR3 length: 13 residues. Trimming left V 5 bases short and J 1 base short, with 5 bases between. These data were also reused for a study on T cells in Graves' hyperthyroidism and ophthalmopathy.

The rearrangement joins TRBV12-3 or TRBV12-4 to TRBJ1-4, with D unresolved. This specimen consisted of peripheral blood mononuclear cells (PBMCs), obtained at new diagnosis, from a patient treated with antithyroid drugs. The clonotype comes from a woman aged 40 to 55 with Graves disease. The CDR3 here is CASSVLTNEKLFF. The DNA of the CDR3 is TGTGCCAGCAGTGTATTAACTAATGAAAAACTGTTTTTT.